This T cell receptor (beta chain) was sequenced in a study of T-cell reconstitution after alpha-beta-depleted transplantation in children. Overall study findings and caveats: Newly generated T cells supplied most T-cell counts and diversity one year post-transplant.

There are 13 residues in the CDR3. Trimming shortened V by 3 bases and J by 7 bases, and 12 bases separated the two germline ends. Of note for this clonotype: Its antigen remains unidentified.

The authors prepared the TCRbeta library with unique molecular identifiers. MiXCR was run by TCRdb on the PCR reads, yielding one entry per CDR3 protein. The sample lists 100,000 or so distinct CDR3 sequences; around 16% were seen once. The source material was PBMCs, mostly from graft donor cells, sampled 180 days after TCRalphabeta/CD19-depleted stem cell transplant. This receptor was taken from a male patient aged 2 to 10 who had a stem cell transplant for acute lymphoblastic leukemia, so the T cells may come from the graft donor. The chain couples TRBV12-3 or TRBV12-4 to TRBJ2-5; perhaps TRBD1 as D (8 bases). The CDR3 here is CASSFTGGVTQYF. Here the CDR3 DNA reads TGTGCCAGCAGTTTTACAGGGGGGGTGACCCAGTACTTC.